The 10 T cell receptor beta chains reported below all come from one sample, sequenced in a study of cytomegalovirus exposure and HLA in healthy donors. 13 Jbeta primers and 60 Vbeta primers were used for the PCR. Sequenced by immunoSEQ multiplex PCR; TCRdb stores in-frame clones only, minus some. The sample holds 170,000 or so clones; 80% to 85% are singletons and the top ten take over 2%. The sample taken for sequencing was PBMCs. These receptors were collected from a woman younger than 45 in good health and CMV-seronegative.

This chain joins TRBV9 and TRBJ2-1; 14 bases match TRBD2. Germline lookup yields CDR1 SGDLS and CDR2 YYNGEE. This CDR3 is 16 amino acids long. V trimming: 3 bases; J trimming: 10 bases; junction bases outside the gene matches: 9. CDR3 bases: TGTGCCAGCAGCGGACCCGGGACTAGCGGGGGCGAGGAGCAGTTCTTC. This encodes CASSGPGTSGGEEQFF.

About this clone itself: The sample holds other DNA sequences that translate to the same CDR3. CDR3: CASSGTGGKEGYTF. CDR3 coding DNA: TGTGCCAGCAGCGGGACAGGGGGCAAAGAGGGCTACACCTTC. The J gene is TRBJ1-2, the V gene TRBV9, with 11 positions matching TRBD1. The CDR3 totals 14 residues. Germline CDR1 is SGDLS and CDR2 is YYNGEE. The V gene end was trimmed by 3 bases and the J gene end by 8 bases; junction bases not matched to a gene: 6. Full variable domain (remainder filled in from reference TRBV9 and TRBJ1-2): DSGVTQTPKHLITATGQRVTLRCSPRSGDLSVYWYQQSLDQGLQFLIQYYNGEERAKGNILERFSAQQFPDLHSELNLSSLELGDSALYFCASSGTGGKEGYTFGSGTRLTVV.

The chain is built from TRBV19 and TRBJ1-5, with 12 bases fitting TRBD1. This CDR3 contains 17 residues. Germline trimming cut 5 bases from V and 5 bases from J; bases unmatched to any gene: 10. The V gene's germline CDR1 is LNHDA and CDR2 SQIVND (reference sequence). DNA of the CDR3: TGTGCCAGTAGTGCCGGGGACAGGGGGCGCGGTGATCAGCCCCAGCATTTT. This encodes CASSAGDRGRGDQPQHF.

J is TRBJ2-3 and V is TRBV2; 8 bases are shared with TRBD1. CDR1 is SNHLY and CDR2 is FYNNEI in the germline V gene. CDR3 length equals 15 residues. V shed 6 bases and J 4 bases; nucleotides not matched to a gene: 9. The CDR3 reads CASSENGQGADTQYF. The CDR3 nucleotides read TGTGCCAGCAGCGAAAACGGACAGGGCGCAGATACGCAGTATTTT. The complete variable domain, with remaining parts taken from reference TRBV2 and TRBJ2-3, reads EPEVTQTPSHQVTQMGQEVILRCVPISNHLYFYWYRQILGQKVEFLVSFYNNEISEKSEIFDDQFSVERPDGSNFTLKIRSTKLEDSAMYFCASSENGQGADTQYFGPGTRLTVL.

This chain uses TRBV11-2 with TRBJ2-7; no firm D call. Germline V gene lookup returns CDR1 SGHAT and CDR2 FQNNGV. The CDR3 spans 14 residues. Trimming removed 0 bases at V and 3 bases at J, with 9 bases between. The DNA for the CDR3 is TGTGCCAGCAGCTTAGAGCTTACCAGCTACGAGCAGTACTTC. This translates into CASSLELTSYEQYF.

The rearrangement uses TRBV6-6 and TRBJ2-7, with 7 nucleotides matching TRBD1. CDR3 length equals 15 residues. The V gene end was trimmed by 2 bases and the J gene end by 2 bases; junction bases not matched to a gene: 6. Germline CDR1 MNHNY, CDR2 SVGAGI (reference sequence). Written as DNA, the CDR3 is TGTGCCAGCAGTTACCCCCCGGGACAGACCTACGAGCAGTACTTC. Amino acids: CASSYPPGQTYEQYF.

Only one count was recorded for this clone. J is TRBJ2-5 and V is TRBV11-3; D gene unclear. CDR3 length: 12 residues. Trimming took 3 bases from V and 4 from J, leaving 6 bases between them. Germline CDR1 SGHNT, CDR2 YENEEA. The CDR3 spells CASSFTGETQYF. For the CDR3, the DNA is TGTGCCAGCAGCTTTACGGGAGAGACCCAGTACTTC.

The V and J genes are TRBV19 and TRBJ2-5; D perhaps matches TRBD2 (5 bases). V shed 9 bases and J shed 5 bases, with 16 bases lying between them. CDR1 is LNHDA and CDR2 is SQIVND in the germline V gene (reference sequence). The CDR3 is 13 amino acids. This CDR3 is CASKDRGWETQYF. CDR3 DNA: TGTGCCAGCAAGGATCGGGGTTGGGAGACCCAGTACTTC.

The V and J genes are TRBV6-1 and TRBJ1-5; D may be TRBD1 (5 bases). This CDR3 comprises 14 residues. CDR1 MNHNS and CDR2 SASEGT come from the germline V gene. V was trimmed by 2 bases and J by 7 bases, leaving 12 bases between them. The CDR3 sequence is CASSERGSTQPQHF. In DNA, the CDR3 is TGTGCCAGCAGTGAAAGGGGCTCAACCCAGCCCCAGCATTTT.

This clone was recorded only once. The junction differs from germline at one of its ends, possibly a read error. The chain recombines TRBV7-9 with TRBJ2-1; D is possibly TRBD2 (6 bases). The CDR3 is 15 residues long. CDR1 is SEHNR, CDR2 FQNEAQ, per germline (reference sequence). The CDR3 spells CSSSLGLERANEQFF. In DNA form, the CDR3 reads TGTTCCAGCAGCTTAGGACTTGAGCGGGCCAATGAGCAGTTCTTC.